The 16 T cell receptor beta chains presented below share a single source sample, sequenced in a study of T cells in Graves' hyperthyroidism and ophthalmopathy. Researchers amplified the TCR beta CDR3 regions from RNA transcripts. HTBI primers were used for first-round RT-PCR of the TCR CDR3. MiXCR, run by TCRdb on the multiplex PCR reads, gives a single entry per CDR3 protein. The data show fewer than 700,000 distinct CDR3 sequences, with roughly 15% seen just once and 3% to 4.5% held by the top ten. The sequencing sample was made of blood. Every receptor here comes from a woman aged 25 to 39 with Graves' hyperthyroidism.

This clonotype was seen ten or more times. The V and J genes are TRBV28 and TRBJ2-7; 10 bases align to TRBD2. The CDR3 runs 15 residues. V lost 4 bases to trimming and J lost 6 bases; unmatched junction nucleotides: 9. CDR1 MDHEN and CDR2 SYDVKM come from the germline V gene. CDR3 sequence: CASSSLGVAGGEQYF. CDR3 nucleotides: TGTGCCAGCAGTTCCTTAGGGGTAGCGGGAGGCGAGCAGTACTTC. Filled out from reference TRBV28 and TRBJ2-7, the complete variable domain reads DVKVTQSSRYLVKRTGEKVFLECVQDMDHENMFWYRQDPGLGLRLIYFSYDVKMKEKGDIPEGYSVSREKKERFSLILESASTNQTSMYLCASSSLGVAGGEQYFGPGTRLTVT.

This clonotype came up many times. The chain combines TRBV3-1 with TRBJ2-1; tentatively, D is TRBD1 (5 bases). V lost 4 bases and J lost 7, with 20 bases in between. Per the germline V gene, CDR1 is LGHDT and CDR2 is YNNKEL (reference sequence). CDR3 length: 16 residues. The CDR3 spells CASSLPGAPLGNEQFF. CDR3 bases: TGTGCCAGCAGCCTCCCTGGGGCGCCTCTGGGGAATGAGCAGTTCTTC.

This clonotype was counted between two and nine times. CDR3 amino acids: CAISVHDRGPMGYTF. The CDR3 coding sequence is TGTGCCATCAGTGTTCACGACAGGGGGCCTATGGGCTACACCTTC. The rearrangement joins TRBV10-3 to TRBJ1-2; the match to TRBD1 covers 10 bases. This CDR3 comprises 15 residues. In germline, CDR1 is ENHRY, CDR2 SYGVKD. Trimming took 4 bases from V and 8 from J; bases not matched to a gene: 10.

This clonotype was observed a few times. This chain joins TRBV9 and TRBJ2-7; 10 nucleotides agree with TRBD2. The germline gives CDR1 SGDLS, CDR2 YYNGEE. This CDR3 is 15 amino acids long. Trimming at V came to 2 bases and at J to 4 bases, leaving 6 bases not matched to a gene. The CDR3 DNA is TGTGCCAGCAGCGTTAGCCCTAGCGGGAGTTACGAGCAGTACTTC. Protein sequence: CASSVSPSGSYEQYF. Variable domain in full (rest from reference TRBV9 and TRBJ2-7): DSGVTQTPKHLITATGQRVTLRCSPRSGDLSVYWYQQSLDQGLQFLIQYYNGEERAKGNILERFSAQQFPDLHSELNLSSLELGDSALYFCASSVSPSGSYEQYFGPGTRLTVT.

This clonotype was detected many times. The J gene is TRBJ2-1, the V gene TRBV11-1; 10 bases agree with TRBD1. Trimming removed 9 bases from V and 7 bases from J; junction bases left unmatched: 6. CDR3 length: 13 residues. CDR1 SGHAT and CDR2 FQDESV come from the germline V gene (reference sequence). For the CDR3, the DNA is TGTGCCAGTGGGACAGGGGTTGTGAATGAGCAGTTCTTC. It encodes CASGTGVVNEQFF.

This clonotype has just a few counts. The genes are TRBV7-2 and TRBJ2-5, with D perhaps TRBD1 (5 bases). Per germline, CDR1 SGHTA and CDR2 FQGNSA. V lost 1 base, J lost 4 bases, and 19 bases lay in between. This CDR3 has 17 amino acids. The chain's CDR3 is CASSLVGQGALGETQYF. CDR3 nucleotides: TGTGCCAGCAGCTTAGTCGGTCAGGGCGCTCTAGGAGAGACCCAGTACTTC.

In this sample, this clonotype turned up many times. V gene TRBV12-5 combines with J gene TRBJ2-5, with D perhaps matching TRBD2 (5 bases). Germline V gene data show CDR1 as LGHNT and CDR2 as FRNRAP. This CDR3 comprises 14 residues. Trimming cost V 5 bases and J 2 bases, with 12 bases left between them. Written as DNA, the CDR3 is TGTGCTAGTGGTCTTACGGGGTTACAAGAGACCCAGTACTTC. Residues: CASGLTGLQETQYF.

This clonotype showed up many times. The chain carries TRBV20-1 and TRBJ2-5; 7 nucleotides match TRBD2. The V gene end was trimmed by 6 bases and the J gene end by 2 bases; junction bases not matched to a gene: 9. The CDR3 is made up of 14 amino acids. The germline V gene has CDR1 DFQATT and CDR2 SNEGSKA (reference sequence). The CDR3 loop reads CSAIRTRGQETQYF. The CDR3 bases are TGCAGTGCCATTAGGACTAGAGGTCAAGAGACCCAGTACTTC.

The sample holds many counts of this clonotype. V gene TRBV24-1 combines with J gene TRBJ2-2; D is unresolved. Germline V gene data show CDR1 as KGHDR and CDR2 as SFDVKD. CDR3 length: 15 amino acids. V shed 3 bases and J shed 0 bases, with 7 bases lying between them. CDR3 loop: CATSDRSTNTGELFF. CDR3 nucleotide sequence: TGTGCCACCAGTGATAGGAGTACGAACACCGGGGAGCTGTTTTTT.

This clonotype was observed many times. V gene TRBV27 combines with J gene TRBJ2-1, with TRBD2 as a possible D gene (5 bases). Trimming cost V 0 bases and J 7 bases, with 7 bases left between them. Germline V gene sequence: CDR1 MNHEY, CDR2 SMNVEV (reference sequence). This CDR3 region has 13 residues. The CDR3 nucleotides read TGTGCCAGCAGTTTATCAGGGAGTAATGAGCAGTTCTTC. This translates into CASSLSGSNEQFF.

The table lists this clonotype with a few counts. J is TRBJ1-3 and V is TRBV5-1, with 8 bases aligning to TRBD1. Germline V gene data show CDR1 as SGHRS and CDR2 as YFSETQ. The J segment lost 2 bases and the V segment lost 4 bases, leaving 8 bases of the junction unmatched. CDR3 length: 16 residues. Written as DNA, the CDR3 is TGCGCCAGCAGCAATACCGACAGGGGACCTGGAAACACCATATATTTT. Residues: CASSNTDRGPGNTIYF. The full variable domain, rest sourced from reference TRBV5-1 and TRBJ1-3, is KAGVTQTPRYLIKTRGQQVTLSCSPISGHRSVSWYQQTPGQGLQFLFEYFSETQRNKGNFPGRFSGRQFSNSRSEMNVSTLELGDSALYLCASSNTDRGPGNTIYFGEGSWLTVV.

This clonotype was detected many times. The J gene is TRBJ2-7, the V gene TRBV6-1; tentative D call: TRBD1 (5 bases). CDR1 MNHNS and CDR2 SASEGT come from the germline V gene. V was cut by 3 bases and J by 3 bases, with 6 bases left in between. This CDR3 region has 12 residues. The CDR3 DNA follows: TGTGCCAGCAGTGATCAGGGCTACGAGCAGTACTTC. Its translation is CASSDQGYEQYF.

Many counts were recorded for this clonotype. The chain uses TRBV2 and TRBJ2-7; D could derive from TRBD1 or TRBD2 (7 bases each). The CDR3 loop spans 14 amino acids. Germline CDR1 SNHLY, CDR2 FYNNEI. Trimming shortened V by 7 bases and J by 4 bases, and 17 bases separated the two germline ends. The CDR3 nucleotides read TGTGCCAGCATGGGGGGGACAGCAAATTACGAGCAGTACTTC. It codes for CASMGGTANYEQYF. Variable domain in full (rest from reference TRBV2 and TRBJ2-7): EPEVTQTPSHQVTQMGQEVILRCVPISNHLYFYWYRQILGQKVEFLVSFYNNEISEKSEIFDDQFSVERPDGSNFTLKIRSTKLEDSAMYFCASMGGTANYEQYFGPGTRLTVT.

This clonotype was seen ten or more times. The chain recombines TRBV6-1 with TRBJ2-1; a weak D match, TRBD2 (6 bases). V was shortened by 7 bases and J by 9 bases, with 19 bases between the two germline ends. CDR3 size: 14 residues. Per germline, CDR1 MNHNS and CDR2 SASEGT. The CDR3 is CASTPRERRGEQFF. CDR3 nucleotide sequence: TGTGCCAGCACTCCTCGGGAGCGAAGGGGTGAGCAGTTCTTC.

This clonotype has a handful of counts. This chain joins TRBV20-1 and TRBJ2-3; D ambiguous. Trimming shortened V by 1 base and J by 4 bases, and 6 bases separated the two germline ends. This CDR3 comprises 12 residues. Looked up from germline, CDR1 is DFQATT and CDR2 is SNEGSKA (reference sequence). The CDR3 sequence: CSARGSSDTQYF. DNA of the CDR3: TGCAGTGCTAGAGGTTCTTCAGATACGCAGTATTTT.

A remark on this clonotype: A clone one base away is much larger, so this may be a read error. The CDR3 DNA reads as TGTGCCAGCAGGGTCTCTATTGAGGGGTCTGAAGCTTTCTTT. Its translation: CASRVSIEGSEAFF. The V gene is TRBV2, the J gene TRBJ1-1; tentatively, D is TRBD1 (5 bases). Trimming took off 6 bases at V and 6 bases at J, with 17 bases between the two ends. Germline loops: CDR1 SNHLY, CDR2 FYNNEI. CDR3 length: 14 residues.